This passage covers 26 T cell receptor beta chains from one sample sequenced in a study of T-cell reconstitution after alpha-beta-depleted transplantation in children. Molecular barcoding with unique molecular identifiers was used for the TCRbeta library. From the PCR reads, TCRdb called clonotypes with MiXCR, one entry per CDR3 protein. The data contain around 240,000 distinct CDR3 sequences, approximately 9.7% of them seen just once; the ten biggest clones take up 5.1%. The sample was PBMCs from the stem cell graft donor, taken from the stem cell graft. The receptor set was obtained from a human donor who donated a stem cell graft to a child with SCID.

This clonotype was counted ten times or more. This chain connects TRBV12-3 or TRBV12-4 to TRBJ2-1; D ambiguous. The V end was cut by 7 bases, the J end by 6 bases, with 13 bases between. The CDR3 contains 13 residues. The CDR3 sequence: CASTPRAGNEQFF. In nucleotides, the CDR3 is TGTGCCAGCACCCCCCGGGCAGGCAATGAGCAGTTCTTC.

This clonotype was counted ten times or more. This chain joins TRBV4-1 and TRBJ2-3; TRBD2 matches at 8 bases. Germline assignment: CDR1 MGHRA and CDR2 YSYEKL. The J segment lost 2 bases and the V segment lost 4 bases, leaving 8 bases of the junction unmatched. The CDR3 is 16 residues long. The CDR3 DNA reads TGCGCCAGCAGCCTCCAGACAGCGGGGGACACAGATACGCAGTATTTT. As protein: CASSLQTAGDTDTQYF.

This clonotype was detected many times. The V call is TRBV6-1, the J call TRBJ2-3; TRBD1 agrees at 7 bases. The CDR3 extends over 14 amino acids. Germline assignment: CDR1 MNHNS and CDR2 SASEGT. V was clipped by 7 bases and J by 3 bases; unmatched bases: 7. The CDR3 DNA reads TGTGCCAGCAACAAAGGGGGCGCAACAGATACGCAGTATTTT. The encoded protein is CASNKGGATDTQYF.

This clonotype has at least ten counts. The chain is built from TRBV5-1 and TRBJ1-2, with D unclear. This CDR3 has 14 residues. Germline values: CDR1 SGHRS, CDR2 YFSETQ. Trimming took off 0 bases at V and 4 bases at J, with 10 bases between the two ends. CDR3 DNA sequence: TGCGCCAGCAGCTTGGTGGCCGGTCCCTATGGCTACACCTTC. Its translation: CASSLVAGPYGYTF. The full variable domain, with the rest looked up from reference TRBV5-1 and TRBJ1-2, is KAGVTQTPRYLIKTRGQQVTLSCSPISGHRSVSWYQQTPGQGLQFLFEYFSETQRNKGNFPGRFSGRQFSNSRSEMNVSTLELGDSALYLCASSLVAGPYGYTFGSGTRLTVV.

The CDR3: CSARGPAGSYEQYF. CDR3 in DNA: TGCAGTGCTAGAGGCCCCGCGGGGAGCTACGAGCAGTACTTC. The rearrangement links TRBV20-1 to TRBJ2-7; perhaps TRBD2 as D (6 bases). The CDR3 consists of 14 residues. The germline V gene has CDR1 DFQATT and CDR2 SNEGSKA (reference sequence). V was trimmed by 1 base and J by 3 bases, leaving 13 bases between them.

This clonotype was detected ten times or more. The chain links TRBV15 to TRBJ1-2; no clear D gene. Germline V CDR1 and CDR2: LNHNV, YYDKDF (reference sequence). Between the trimmed V and J ends, which lost 0 bases and 0 bases, there was a span of 8 bases. This CDR3 has 15 amino acids. The CDR3, as DNA: TGTGCCACCAGCAGAGAAGGGAAAGCTAACTATGGCTACACCTTC. This codes for CATSREGKANYGYTF.

This clonotype was observed at least ten times. V is TRBV5-5 and J is TRBJ1-1, with D uncertain. V dropped 5 bases and J dropped 1 base, with 12 bases sitting between them. The CDR3 is made up of 14 amino acids. Germline V gives CDR1 SGHKS, CDR2 YYEKEE (reference sequence). The CDR3 DNA sequence: TGTGCCAGCAGACCCGGACGGGAGAACACTGAAGCTTTCTTT. It translates to CASRPGRENTEAFF.

This clonotype has a count of ten or more. The chain is built from TRBV12-3 or TRBV12-4 and TRBJ1-1; D call uncertain. The CDR3 has 15 residues. The V gene lost 0 bases and the J gene lost 4 bases, with 12 bases spanning the gap. CDR3 amino acids: CASSLAGSYFTEAFF. DNA for the CDR3: TGTGCCAGCAGTTTAGCAGGCAGCTACTTCACTGAAGCTTTCTTT.

This clonotype was counted many times. This chain connects TRBV7-9 to TRBJ1-1, with TRBD1 identical over 7 bases. The CDR3 length is 14 residues. CDR1 is SEHNR, CDR2 FQNEAQ, per germline (reference sequence). The junction had 4 bases not matched to a gene; V was cut back by 5 bases and J by 1 base. The CDR3 loop reads CASSPGTANTEAFF. The CDR3 nucleotides read TGTGCCAGCAGCCCGGGGACAGCGAACACTGAAGCTTTCTTT.

This clonotype appeared many times. The gene calls are TRBV5-5 and TRBJ2-7; D gene ambiguous. The V and J ends lost 0 bases and 3 bases respectively, with 13 bases between them. The CDR3 loop spans 15 amino acids. The germline gives CDR1 SGHKS, CDR2 YYEKEE (reference sequence). For the CDR3, the DNA is TGTGCCAGCAGCTTGGCGGTCGTTGGATTCTACGAGCAGTACTTC. Translated, it gives CASSLAVVGFYEQYF.

This clonotype was seen a few times. The chain links TRBV5-1 to TRBJ1-1; D unresolved. V shed 0 bases and J shed 5 bases, with 14 bases lying between them. The germline V gene encodes CDR1 SGHRS and CDR2 YFSETQ. The CDR3 totals 15 residues. The CDR3 is CASSLAVRSKTEAFF. CDR3 nucleotide sequence: TGCGCCAGCAGCTTGGCCGTACGCTCGAAGACTGAAGCTTTCTTT.

The V call is TRBV7-9, the J call TRBJ1-4; a possible D gene is TRBD1 (5 bases). Germline CDR1 reads SEHNR; CDR2 reads FQNEAQ (reference sequence). The CDR3 is 13 residues long. Trimming stripped 0 bases from V and 10 bases from J, with 9 bases between. The CDR3 reads CASSLAGAGKLFF. The CDR3 bases are TGTGCCAGCAGCTTAGCTGGGGCTGGAAAACTGTTTTTT.

This clonotype was observed many times. In nucleotides, the CDR3 is TGCGCCAGCAGCTGGGCCCCAGGGGAAGAGACCCAGTACTTC. Protein product: CASSWAPGEETQYF. The chain is built from TRBV5-1 and TRBJ2-5; possible D gene TRBD1, 6 bases. The CDR3 has 14 amino acids. Germline CDR1 reads SGHRS; CDR2 reads YFSETQ. The V end lost 3 bases, the J end lost 3 bases, and 12 bases lay between the germline ends.

This clonotype has a count of ten or more. This rearrangement joins TRBV12-3 or TRBV12-4 to TRBJ2-5; 14 bases align to TRBD2. The V segment lost 6 bases and the J segment 10 bases; nucleotides outside the gene matches: 7. The CDR3 sequence is 14 residues long. In DNA form, the CDR3 reads TGTGCCAGCAGCTTTGGGACTAGCGGGGGAGGCCAGTACTTC. Encoded protein: CASSFGTSGGGQYF.

This clonotype came up many times. The chain links TRBV3-1 to TRBJ2-5; 12 bases line up with TRBD2. Germline V lookup: CDR1 LGHDT, CDR2 YNNKEL (reference sequence). V dropped 0 bases and J dropped 7; count of bases not matched to a gene: 9. The CDR3 is 17 residues long. The CDR3 region is CASSQDGLAGSRLTQYF. The CDR3 nucleotides are TGTGCCAGCAGCCAAGATGGACTAGCGGGATCCCGGTTGACCCAGTACTTC.

The V call is TRBV29-1, the J call TRBJ2-7; D call uncertain. CDR3 length equals 14 residues. The V end lost 4 bases, the J end lost 3 bases, and 16 bases lay between the germline ends. Germline V gene sequence: CDR1 SQVTM, CDR2 ANQGSEA. The CDR3 coding sequence is TGCAGCGTTGGGTCACGGCGCTCGATCTACGAGCAGTACTTC. Translating it yields CSVGSRRSIYEQYF.

This clonotype was seen ten or more times. The chain uses TRBV4-1 and TRBJ2-2; 9 bases match TRBD2. This CDR3 spans 19 amino acids. Trimming removed 1 base from V and 0 bases from J; junction bases left unmatched: 9. Germline V CDR1 and CDR2: MGHRA, YSYEKL. The CDR3: CASSQVRLAGSPNTGELFF. The CDR3 DNA sequence: TGCGCCAGCAGCCAAGTGCGGCTAGCGGGATCGCCGAACACCGGGGAGCTGTTTTTT.

This clonotype was recorded many times. This chain joins TRBV3-1 and TRBJ1-3; possibly TRBD1 for D (6 bases). The germline V and J ends were trimmed by 1 base and 2 bases, with 9 bases remaining between them. The length of the CDR3 is 15 residues. The V gene's germline CDR1 is LGHDT and CDR2 YNNKEL (reference sequence). This CDR3 is CASSQAGAAGNTIYF. The CDR3 DNA reads TGTGCCAGCAGCCAAGCAGGGGCTGCTGGAAACACCATATATTTT.

This chain uses TRBV7-9 with TRBJ2-5; D perhaps matches TRBD2 (6 bases). The V gene lost 1 base and the J gene lost 3 bases, with 6 bases spanning the gap. This CDR3 is 13 amino acids long. Germline V CDR1 and CDR2: SEHNR, FQNEAQ (reference sequence). The chain's CDR3 is CASSLGGKETQYF. The CDR3 DNA sequence: TGTGCCAGCAGCTTAGGCGGGAAAGAGACCCAGTACTTC.

V usage is TRBV12-3 or TRBV12-4 and J usage is TRBJ1-1; possibly TRBD1 for D (6 bases). The CDR3 is 13 amino acids. Trimming removed 6 bases at V and 5 bases at J, with 13 bases between. The CDR3 loop is CASRLRQATEAFF. The CDR3, as DNA: TGTGCCAGCAGATTAAGACAGGCGACTGAAGCTTTCTTT.

This clonotype has at least ten counts. J is TRBJ2-2 and V is TRBV5-5; D ambiguous. V lost 7 bases and J 4 bases, leaving 20 bases between the germline ends. The CDR3 is 16 amino acids. Per germline, CDR1 SGHKS and CDR2 YYEKEE (reference sequence). CDR3 coding DNA: TGTGCCAGCGCCTCCTCGGCCACACTCGGCACCGGGGAGCTGTTTTTT. It is translated as CASASSATLGTGELFF.

This clonotype was picked up many times. In DNA form, the CDR3 reads TGCGCCAGCAGCTTGGATTCCCAGAGGCACAATGAGCAGTTCTTC. This translates into CASSLDSQRHNEQFF. V usage is TRBV5-1 and J usage is TRBJ2-1, with D unresolved. CDR3 length: 15 residues. Germline V gene sequence: CDR1 SGHRS, CDR2 YFSETQ. Trimming shortened V by 0 bases and J by 5 bases, and 12 bases separated the two germline ends.

This clonotype was observed many times. J is TRBJ1-1 and V is TRBV7-6; TRBD1 aligns across 7 bases. This CDR3 spans 15 amino acids. Germline CDR1 and CDR2: SGHVS and FNYEAQ. Losses at the gene ends were 1 base for V and 1 base for J; bases not matched to a gene: 3. Written as DNA, the CDR3 is TGTGCCAGCAGCTTAGTGACAGGGACGAACACTGAAGCTTTCTTT. It encodes CASSLVTGTNTEAFF.

V is TRBV20-1 and J is TRBJ1-1; D is ambiguous. This CDR3 is built from 10 residues. Trimming cost V 5 bases and J 8 bases, with 9 bases left between them. The germline V gene has CDR1 DFQATT and CDR2 SNEGSKA (reference sequence). The CDR3 spells CSAGRGEAFF. CDR3 bases: TGCAGTGCTGGGCGCGGAGAAGCTTTCTTT.

This clonotype was detected many times. The chain has TRBV5-1 and TRBJ1-4, with 7 bases fitting TRBD1. The CDR3 is 16 residues long. V shed 0 bases, J shed 3 bases, and the junction held 5 bases outside the gene matches. Germline V lookup: CDR1 SGHRS, CDR2 YFSETQ. The CDR3 DNA reads TGCGCCAGCAGCTTGGGACAGGGTTCGGCTAATGAAAAACTGTTTTTT. It yields the protein CASSLGQGSANEKLFF.

This clonotype was counted a few times. One junction end disagrees with the germline gene, perhaps due to a read error. V and J are TRBV20-1 and TRBJ2-1, with TRBD1 identical over 8 bases. The CDR3 spans 17 residues. CDR1 is DFQATT, CDR2 SNEGSKA, per germline (reference sequence). CDR3 in DNA: TGCTGTGCTGGAAGAGGGACAGGCAGTTTGGCGGTCAATGAGCAGTTCTTC. Translating it yields CCAGRGTGSLAVNEQFF.